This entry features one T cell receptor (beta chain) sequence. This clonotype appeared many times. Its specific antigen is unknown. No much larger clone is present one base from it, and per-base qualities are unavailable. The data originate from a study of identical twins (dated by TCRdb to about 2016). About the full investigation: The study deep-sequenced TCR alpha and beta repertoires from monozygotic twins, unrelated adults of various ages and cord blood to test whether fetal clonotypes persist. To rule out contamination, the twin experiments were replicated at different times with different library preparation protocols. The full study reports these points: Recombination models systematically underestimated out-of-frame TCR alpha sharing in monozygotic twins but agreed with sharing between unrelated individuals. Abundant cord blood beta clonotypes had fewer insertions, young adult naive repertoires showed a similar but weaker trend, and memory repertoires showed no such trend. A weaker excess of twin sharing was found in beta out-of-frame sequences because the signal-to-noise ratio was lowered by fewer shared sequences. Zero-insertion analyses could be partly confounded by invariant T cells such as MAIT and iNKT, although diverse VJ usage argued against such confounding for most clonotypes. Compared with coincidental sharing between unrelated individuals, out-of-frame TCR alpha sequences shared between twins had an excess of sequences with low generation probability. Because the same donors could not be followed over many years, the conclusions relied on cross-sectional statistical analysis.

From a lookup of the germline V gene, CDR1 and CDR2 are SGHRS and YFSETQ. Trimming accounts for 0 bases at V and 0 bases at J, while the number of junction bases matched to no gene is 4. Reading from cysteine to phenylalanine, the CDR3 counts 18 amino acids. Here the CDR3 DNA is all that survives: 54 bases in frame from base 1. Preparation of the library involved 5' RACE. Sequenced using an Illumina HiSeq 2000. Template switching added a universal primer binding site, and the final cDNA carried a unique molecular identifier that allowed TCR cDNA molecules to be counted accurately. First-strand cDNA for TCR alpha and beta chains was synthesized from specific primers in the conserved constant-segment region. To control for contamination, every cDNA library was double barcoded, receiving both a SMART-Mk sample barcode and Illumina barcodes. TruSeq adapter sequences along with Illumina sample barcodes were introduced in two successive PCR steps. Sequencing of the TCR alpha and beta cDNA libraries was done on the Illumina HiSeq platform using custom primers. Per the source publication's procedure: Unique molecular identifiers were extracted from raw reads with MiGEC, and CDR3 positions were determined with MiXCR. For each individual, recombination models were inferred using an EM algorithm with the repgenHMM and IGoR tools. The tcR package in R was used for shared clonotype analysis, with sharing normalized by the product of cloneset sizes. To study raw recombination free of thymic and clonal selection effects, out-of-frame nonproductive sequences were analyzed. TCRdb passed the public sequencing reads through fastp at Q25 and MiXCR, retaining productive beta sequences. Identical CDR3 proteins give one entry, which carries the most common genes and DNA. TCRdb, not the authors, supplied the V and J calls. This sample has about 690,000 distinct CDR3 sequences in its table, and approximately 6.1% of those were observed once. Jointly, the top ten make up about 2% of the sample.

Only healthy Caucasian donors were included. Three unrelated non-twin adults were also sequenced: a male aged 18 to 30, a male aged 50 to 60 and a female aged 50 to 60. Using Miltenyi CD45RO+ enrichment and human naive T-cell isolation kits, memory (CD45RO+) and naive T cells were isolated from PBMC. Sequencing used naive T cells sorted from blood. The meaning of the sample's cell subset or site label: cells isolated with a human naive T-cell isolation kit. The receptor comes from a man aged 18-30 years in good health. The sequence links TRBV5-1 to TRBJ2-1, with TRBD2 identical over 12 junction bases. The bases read TGCGCCAGCAGCTTGGGGACTAGCGGGATGAGCTCCTACAATGAGCAGTTCTTC. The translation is CASSLGTSGMSSYNEQFF. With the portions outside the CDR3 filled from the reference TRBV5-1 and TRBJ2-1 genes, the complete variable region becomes KAGVTQTPRYLIKTRGQQVTLSCSPISGHRSVSWYQQTPGQGLQFLFEYFSETQRNKGNFPGRFSGRQFSNSRSEMNVSTLELGDSALYLCASSLGTSGMSSYNEQFFGPGTRLTVL.